The source of this TCR beta chain is a study of human T cells and chemical hapten exposure. Study background: Slight volume differences across pooled libraries mainly accounted for varying per-sample TCR yields.

Unique molecular identifiers were affixed to discrete cDNA molecules within the library. TCRdb called the RACE reads again in MiXCR, with one record for every CDR3 protein. Among approximately 91,000 distinct CDR3 sequences listed, approximately 10% were seen once. The length of the CDR3 is 11 residues. V lost 2 bases, J lost 3 bases, and 4 bases lay in between. Germline CDR1 and CDR2: SQVTM and ANQGSEA. This clonotype has a handful of counts. Time point of the sample: patch test 2, 6 weeks after DPC sensitization. As for treatment: therapeutic diphenylcyclopropenone sensitization with weekly scalp DPC.

The sequence came from a man aged 18 to 30 with alopecia areata. Some clones in this sample may be carry-over from other donors' samples. Sequences were derived from whole blood, sampled in connection with sensitization to the hapten diphenylcyclopropenone (DPC). The V gene is TRBV29-1, the J gene TRBJ1-2; D remains ambiguous. CDR3 in DNA: TGCAGCGTTGAAACCCACTATGGCTACACCTTC. Its protein is CSVETHYGYTF. Full variable domain (missing parts from reference TRBV29-1 and TRBJ1-2): SAVISQKPSRDICQRGTSLTIQCQVDSQVTMMFWYRQQPGQSLTLIATANQGSEATYESGFVIDKFPISRPNLTFSTLTVSNMSPEDSSIYLCSVETHYGYTFGSGTRLTVV.